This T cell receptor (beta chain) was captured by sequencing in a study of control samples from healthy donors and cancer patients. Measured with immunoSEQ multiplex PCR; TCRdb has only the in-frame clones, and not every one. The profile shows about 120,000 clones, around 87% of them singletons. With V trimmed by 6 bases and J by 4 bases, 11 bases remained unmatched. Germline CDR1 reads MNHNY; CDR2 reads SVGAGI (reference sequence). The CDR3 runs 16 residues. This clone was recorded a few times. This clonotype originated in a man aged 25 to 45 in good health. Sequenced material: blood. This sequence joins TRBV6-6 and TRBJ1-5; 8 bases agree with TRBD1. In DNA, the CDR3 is TGTGCCAGCAGATCTTTTGGGACAGGTGGGAATCAGCCCCAGCATTTT. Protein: CASRSFGTGGNQPQHF.